The 18 T cell receptor beta chains given below trace back to one sample, sequenced in a study of response to subunit inactivated influenza vaccine. TCRdb re-analysed the RT-PCR reads in MiXCR, keeping a single row per CDR3 protein. In the table there are hundreds of thousands of distinct CDR3 sequences, about 12% of which are singletons. The specimen was PBMCs from blood, collected on the day of vaccination. The origin of the receptors is a man aged 45-65 years who received an inactivated influenza vaccine.

Only a few counts were recorded for this clonotype. This chain joins TRBV19 and TRBJ2-1, with a tentative D call TRBD1 (5 bases). This CDR3 region has 13 residues. CDR1 is LNHDA, CDR2 SQIVND, per germline (reference sequence). V lost 3 bases, J lost 4 bases, and 7 bases lay in between. The CDR3: CASSMTEYNEQFF. DNA for the CDR3: TGTGCCAGTAGTATGACAGAATACAATGAGCAGTTCTTC.

This clonotype has just a few counts. V usage is TRBV6-2 or TRBV6-3 and J usage is TRBJ2-1, with 15 nucleotides matching TRBD2. V was clipped by 6 bases and J by 3 bases; unmatched bases: 6. The germline V gene has CDR1 MNHEY and CDR2 SVGEGT. The CDR3 covers 17 residues. The CDR3 sequence: CASRRTSGGANYNEQFF. The CDR3 nucleotides are TGTGCCAGCAGAAGGACTAGCGGGGGGGCCAACTACAATGAGCAGTTCTTC.

Only a few counts were recorded for this clonotype. This sequence joins TRBV6-2 or TRBV6-3 and TRBJ1-5; 8 positions agree with TRBD1. The V gene end was trimmed by 3 bases and the J gene end by 5 bases; junction bases not matched to a gene: 12. CDR1 is MNHEY, CDR2 SVGEGT, per germline. This CDR3 has 17 residues. DNA for the CDR3: TGTGCCAGCAGTTATCCGCCGGACAGGGCGTCGGATCAGCCCCAGCATTTT. This gives the protein CASSYPPDRASDQPQHF.

The table lists this clonotype with a few counts. The chain carries TRBV6-1 and TRBJ2-1, with TRBD1 matching 8 bases. Germline CDR1 is MNHNS and CDR2 is SASEGT. V was clipped by 5 bases and J by 9 bases; unmatched bases: 6. This CDR3 has 13 residues. As DNA, the CDR3 is TGTGCCAGCAGTCGGACAGGGAAGGGTGAGCAGTTCTTC. Protein sequence: CASSRTGKGEQFF.

This clonotype was seen many times. The chain employs TRBV3-1 and TRBJ1-1, with D possibly being TRBD1 (5 bases). The CDR3 length is 15 residues. Trimming left V 0 bases short and J 1 base short, with 9 bases between. Germline V gene sequence: CDR1 LGHDT, CDR2 YNNKEL (reference sequence). CDR3 bases: TGTGCCAGCAGCCAAGAGGCGGGGGGGAACACTGAAGCTTTCTTT. Its translation is CASSQEAGGNTEAFF.

This clonotype showed up just a few times. V usage is TRBV20-1 and J usage is TRBJ2-1, with 8 bases fitting TRBD2. The ends lost 3 bases at V and 8 bases at J; junction bases unmatched: 12. Germline CDR1 is DFQATT and CDR2 is SNEGSKA (reference sequence). The CDR3 extends over 15 amino acids. As DNA, the CDR3 is TGCAGTGCTAGTAGCGGGGCGGGGGGTGGCCATGAGCAGTTCTTC. This encodes CSASSGAGGGHEQFF.

The chain links TRBV11-2 to TRBJ1-2, with 8 bases aligning to TRBD1. Germline V CDR1 and CDR2: SGHAT, FQNNGV. V trimming: 4 bases; J trimming: 9 bases; junction bases outside the gene matches: 13. This CDR3 spans 15 amino acids. The CDR3 reads CASSSMSGQGRSYTF. The CDR3 DNA sequence: TGTGCCAGCAGCTCAATGTCCGGACAGGGACGTAGCTACACCTTC.

The V and J genes are TRBV18 and TRBJ2-5; D gene uncertain. CDR3 length: 12 amino acids. Trimming removed 3 bases from V and 5 bases from J, with 7 bases in between. Germline loops: CDR1 KGHSH, CDR2 LQKENI. DNA for the CDR3: TGTGCCAGCTCACCTACTCTTGAGACCCAGTACTTC. Protein sequence: CASSPTLETQYF.

This clonotype was found a few times. Written as DNA, the CDR3 is TGCGCCAGCAGCTTTATTCGGGAAGGTACCGGGGAGCTGTTTTTT. Encoded protein: CASSFIREGTGELFF. This chain connects TRBV5-1 to TRBJ2-2; D perhaps matches TRBD2 (5 bases). Trimming pared 2 bases from V and 5 bases from J, leaving 13 bases between. The CDR3 runs to 15 residues. Germline CDR1 and CDR2: SGHRS and YFSETQ. Based on the CDR3 plus reference TRBV5-1 and TRBJ2-2, the full variable domain is KAGVTQTPRYLIKTRGQQVTLSCSPISGHRSVSWYQQTPGQGLQFLFEYFSETQRNKGNFPGRFSGRQFSNSRSEMNVSTLELGDSALYLCASSFIREGTGELFFGEGSRLTVL.

This clonotype was counted only a few times. The V gene is TRBV7-6, the J gene TRBJ2-2; D might be TRBD2 (5 bases). The length of the CDR3 is 15 residues. Germline V gives CDR1 SGHVS, CDR2 FNYEAQ. The V gene lost 3 bases and the J gene lost 1 base, with 9 bases spanning the gap. In DNA form, the CDR3 reads TGTGCCAGCAGCTTTACTGGGAGGAACACCGGGGAGCTGTTTTTT. As protein: CASSFTGRNTGELFF.

The CDR3 coding sequence is TGCAGCGTGGCCGGGGCCTACTACGAGCAGTACTTC. It specifies CSVAGAYYEQYF. The V and J genes are TRBV29-1 and TRBJ2-7; D could derive from TRBD1 or TRBD2 (5 bases each). V was shortened by 6 bases and J by 3 bases, with 12 bases between the two germline ends. Germline loops: CDR1 SQVTM, CDR2 ANQGSEA. The CDR3 length is 12 residues.

The chain combines TRBV2 with TRBJ1-1; the match to TRBD1 covers 9 bases. Per germline, CDR1 SNHLY and CDR2 FYNNEI. J was trimmed by 1 base and V by 8 bases; bases with no gene match: 11. CDR3 length equals 16 residues. CDR3 coding DNA: TGTGCCAGCCACAGGGGGCGACTTACGACGAACACTGAAGCTTTCTTT. Translation gives CASHRGRLTTNTEAFF.

This clonotype has just a few counts. The rearrangement links TRBV12-3 or TRBV12-4 to TRBJ2-3; tentatively, D is TRBD2 (6 bases). V gave up 7 bases and J gave up 0 bases, with 17 bases separating them. The CDR3 is made up of 16 amino acids. The CDR3 nucleotides read TGTGCCAGCACCCGGTGGAGGGCGGCTAGCACAGATACGCAGTATTTT. Protein product: CASTRWRAASTDTQYF.

This clonotype has ten or more counts. This chain uses TRBV7-8 with TRBJ1-1, with TRBD1 as a possible D gene (5 bases). The length of the CDR3 is 18 residues. Deletions cut 5 bases from V and 5 bases from J, with 27 bases between. Germline assignment: CDR1 SGHVS and CDR2 FQNEAQ. CDR3 in amino acids: CASSLFTGQSHLGTEAFF. CDR3 nucleotides: TGTGCCAGCAGCCTTTTTACAGGTCAATCCCACCTCGGAACTGAAGCTTTCTTT.

This clonotype was detected only a few times. CDR3 DNA sequence: TGCGCCAGCAGCCAAGGAGACTCCGGAGCCTACGAGCAGTACTTC. Translation gives CASSQGDSGAYEQYF. The rearrangement links TRBV4-3 to TRBJ2-7; D is ambiguous. Germline-derived CDR1 and CDR2 are LGHNA and YSLEER. Between the trimmed V and J ends, which lost 1 base and 2 bases, there was a span of 12 bases. This CDR3 has 15 residues.

For this clonotype: This may arise from a read error, as a much more abundant clone is one base away. The chain uses TRBV20-1 and TRBJ2-2, with 7 bases that match TRBD1. The germline gives CDR1 DFQATT, CDR2 SNEGSKA (reference sequence). The CDR3 runs to 17 residues. CDR3 amino acids: CCAKQMTGTYNTGELFF. The CDR3 DNA is TGCTGTGCTAAACAAATGACAGGGACCTACAACACCGGGGAGCTGTTTTTT.

There are a few counts of this clonotype. The genes are TRBV3-1 and TRBJ2-5; possible D gene TRBD2, 6 bases. The CDR3 length is 13 residues. Germline CDR1 and CDR2: LGHDT and YNNKEL (reference sequence). V was trimmed by 4 bases and J by 5 bases, leaving 11 bases between them. In nucleotides, the CDR3 is TGTGCCAGCAGCCGGGACTCAGCGGAGACCCAGTACTTC. Its translation: CASSRDSAETQYF.

The chain uses TRBV5-1 and TRBJ2-7; D is perhaps TRBD1 (6 bases). Trimming shortened V by 4 bases and J by 1 base, and 12 bases separated the two germline ends. The CDR3 totals 14 residues. The germline V gene has CDR1 SGHRS and CDR2 YFSETQ. Here the CDR3 reads CASSIQGMSYEQYF. As DNA, the CDR3 is TGCGCCAGCAGCATACAGGGAATGTCCTACGAGCAGTACTTC.